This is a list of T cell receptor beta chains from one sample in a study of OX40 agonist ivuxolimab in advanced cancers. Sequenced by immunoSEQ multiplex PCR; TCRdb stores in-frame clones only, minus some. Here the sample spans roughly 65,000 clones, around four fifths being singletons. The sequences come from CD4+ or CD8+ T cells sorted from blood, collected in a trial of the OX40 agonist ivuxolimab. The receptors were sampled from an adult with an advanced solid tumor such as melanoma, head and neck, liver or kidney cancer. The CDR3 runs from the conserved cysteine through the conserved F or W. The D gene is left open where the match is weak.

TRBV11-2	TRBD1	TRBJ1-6	CASSTRDRGSPLHF
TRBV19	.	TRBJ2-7	CASSTEYEQYF
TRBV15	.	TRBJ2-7	CATSRGVSQGHEQYF
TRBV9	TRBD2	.	CASSVGGGGYYEQYF
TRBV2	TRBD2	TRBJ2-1	CASRIGVAGGKNNEQFF
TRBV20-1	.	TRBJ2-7	CSAYTEGEQYF
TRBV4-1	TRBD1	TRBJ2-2	CASSVAGTGVTGELFF
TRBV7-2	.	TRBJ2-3	CASSLSWVADTQYF
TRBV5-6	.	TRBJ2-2	CASSLKFAGELFF
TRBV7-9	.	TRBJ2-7	CASSSGDYEQYF
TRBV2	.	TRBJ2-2	CASSQGGAGELFF
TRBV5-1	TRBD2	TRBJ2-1	CASSLSSSGTSGNNEQFF
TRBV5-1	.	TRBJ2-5	CASGEVGQQETQYF
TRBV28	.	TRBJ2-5	CASSLQGIQETQYF
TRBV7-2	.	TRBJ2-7	CASSLARVDEQYF
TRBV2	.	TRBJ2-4	CASSVQGQRNIQYF
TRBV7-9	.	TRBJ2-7	CASSYYPYYEQYF
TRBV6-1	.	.	CASGRREQYF
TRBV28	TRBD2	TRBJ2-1	CASRWSSGSYEQFF
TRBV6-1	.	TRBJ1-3	CASSENLGRGNTIYF
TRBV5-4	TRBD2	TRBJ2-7	CASSLDASGYEQYF
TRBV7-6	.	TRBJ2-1	CASSLTVPSESSYNEQFF
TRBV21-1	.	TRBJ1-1	CASSKVAGGNTEAFF